The entry below describes one T cell receptor (beta chain). TCRdb's table, derived via immunoSEQ multiplex PCR, lists solely in-frame clones and lacks some. The sample has about 120,000 clones; 70% to 90% are singletons. The data are from a study of T cell responses to AZD1222 COVID-19 vaccine. Background on the study: Second-dose intervals of approximately 4 or approximately 12 weeks were pooled.

Germline V gives CDR1 SGHRS, CDR2 YFSETQ. The CDR3 runs 12 residues. The V gene lost 1 base and the J gene lost 7 bases, with 6 bases spanning the gap. The gene calls are TRBV5-1 and TRBJ2-1; unclear D gene. The source was peripheral blood, collected on day 0 of AZD1222 vaccination. The receptor was derived from an adult in good health. The CDR3 sequence is CASSLQGNEQFF. The CDR3 DNA reads as TGCGCCAGCAGCTTGCAAGGGAATGAGCAGTTCTTC.